This TCR beta chain was recorded in a study of low-dose radiotherapy and immunotherapy resistance in tumors. Study overall: Patients took aspirin 300 mg by mouth once daily. This continued for four cycles, starting on cycle 1 day 1.

Time point here: after trial treatment. This sample's treatment: LDRT plus nivolumab, ipilimumab, low-dose cyclophosphamide and aspirin (RACIN trial). The germline V and J ends were trimmed by 6 bases and 8 bases, with 10 bases remaining between them. CDR3 length: 12 residues. Germline loops: CDR1 MNHNY, CDR2 SVGAGI (reference sequence). Primers targeting TRAV and TRBV primed first-strand cDNA, covering alpha and beta chains. The PCR that amplified TCRs ran for 20 to 25 cycles, relying on a constant-region primer and a V-primer adapter. Via MiXCR, TCRdb re-called the reads, giving one row per CDR3 protein. The sample records 100,000 or so distinct CDR3 sequences, about 20% being singletons.

The sequence was collected from a male donor with prostate cancer. The starting material was PBMCs, obtained after low-dose radiotherapy plus immunotherapy. This rearrangement joins TRBV6-6 to TRBJ2-2; D is unclear. The CDR3 spells CASSTRLGELFF. The CDR3 DNA is TGTGCCAGCAGCACCCGACTTGGGGAGCTGTTTTTT.